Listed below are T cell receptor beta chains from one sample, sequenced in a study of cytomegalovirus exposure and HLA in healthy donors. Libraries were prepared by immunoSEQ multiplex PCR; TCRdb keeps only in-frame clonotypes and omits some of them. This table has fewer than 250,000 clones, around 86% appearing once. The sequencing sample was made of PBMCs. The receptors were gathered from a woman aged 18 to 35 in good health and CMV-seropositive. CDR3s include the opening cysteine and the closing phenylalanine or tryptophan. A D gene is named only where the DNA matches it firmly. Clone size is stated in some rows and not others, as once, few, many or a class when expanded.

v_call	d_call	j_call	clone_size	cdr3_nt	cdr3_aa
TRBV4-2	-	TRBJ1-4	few	TGTGCCAGCAGCCAAGAAACAGGGAAGGATGAAAAACTGTTTTTT	CASSQETGKDEKLFF
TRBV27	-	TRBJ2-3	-	TGTGCCAGCAGTTTACCCGGGGATACGCAGTATTTT	CASSLPGDTQYF
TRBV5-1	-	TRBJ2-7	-	TGCGCCAGCAGCTTGGGGATGTTGCGGGTTGGTCCCTACGAGCAGTACTTC	CASSLGMLRVGPYEQYF
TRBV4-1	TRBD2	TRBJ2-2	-	TGCGCCAGCAGCCAAGTAGGGCTAGCGGGAGTAGCCGGGGAGCTGTTTTTT	CASSQVGLAGVAGELFF
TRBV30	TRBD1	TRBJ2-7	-	TGTGCCTGGAGTGCCCTCCGGGACAGCCCCTACGAGCAGTACTTC	CAWSALRDSPYEQYF
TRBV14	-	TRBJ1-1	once	TGTGCCAGCAGCCTAGGCGGGTTTTTTAACACTGAAGCTTTCTTT	CASSLGGFFNTEAFF
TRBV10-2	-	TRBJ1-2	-	TGCGCCAGCAGGGACAGAGGGTATGGCTACACCTTC	CASRDRGYGYTF
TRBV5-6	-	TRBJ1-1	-	TGTGCCAGCAGACCGGGACAACGGGCCACTGAAGCTTTCTTT	CASRPGQRATEAFF
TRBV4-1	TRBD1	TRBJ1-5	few	TGCGCCAGCAGCCCCCGGACAGGGGATGATCGGCAGCCCCAGCATTTT	CASSPRTGDDRQPQHF
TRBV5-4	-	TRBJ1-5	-	TGTGCCAGCAGCTTGGAGGGGTATGGGCAGCCCCAGCATTTT	CASSLEGYGQPQHF
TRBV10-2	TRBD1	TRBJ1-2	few	TGCGCCAGCGAGGGACAGACCTATGGCTACACCTTC	CASEGQTYGYTF
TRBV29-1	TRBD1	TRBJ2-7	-	TGCAGCGTTGAAGACCCTACAGGGGGCGAGTACGAGCAGTACTTC	CSVEDPTGGEYEQYF
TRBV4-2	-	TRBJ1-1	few	TGTGCCAGCAGCCAAGACACAGAAGCTTTCTTT	CASSQDTEAFF
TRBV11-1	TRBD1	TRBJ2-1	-	TGTGCCAGCAGCGGACAGGGGCCGCTCGATGGGTACAATGAGCAGTTCTTC	CASSGQGPLDGYNEQFF
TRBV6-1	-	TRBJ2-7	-	TGTGCCAGCAGTGATCGTAGGGGGTTCTCCTACGAGCAGTACTTC	CASSDRRGFSYEQYF
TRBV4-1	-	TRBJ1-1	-	TGCGCCAGCAGCCAAGACCCCCAGGTCCTGGACACTGAAGCTTTCTTT	CASSQDPQVLDTEAFF
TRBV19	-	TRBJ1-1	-	TGTGCCAGTAGTATAGGAGTGGGAGCGGGCATGAACACTGAAGCTTTCTTT	CASSIGVGAGMNTEAFF
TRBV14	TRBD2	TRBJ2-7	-	TGTGCCAGCAGCCTTATACGACTAGCGGGAGCCCACGAGCAGTACTTC	CASSLIRLAGAHEQYF
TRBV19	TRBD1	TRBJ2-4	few	TGTGCCAGTAGTACGGTGACAGGGGATAAAAACATTCAGTACTTC	CASSTVTGDKNIQYF
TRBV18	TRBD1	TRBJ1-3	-	TGTGCCAGCTCACCTGGGACAGCTGGAAACACCATATATTTT	CASSPGTAGNTIYF